The rows below give T cell receptor beta chains drawn from one sample of a study of CD8 T cells in Susac syndrome. Using its own MiXCR run on the immunoSEQ multiplex PCR reads, TCRdb lists one record per CDR3 protein. This table has more than 150,000 distinct CDR3 sequences, about 90% appearing once. Sequencing used CD4+ T cells from PBMCs. These receptors were obtained from a human donor in good health. Both conserved end residues are trimmed from each CDR3. The D gene is left open where the match is weak.

V	D	J	CDR3
TRBV18	TRBD2	TRBJ2-7	ASSPSGGPSHEQY
TRBV6-1	TRBD1	TRBJ1-5	ASSATGGASNQPQH
TRBV7-9	NA	TRBJ1-1	ASSLESADTEAF
TRBV29-1	TRBD1	TRBJ2-7	SVGGTGLSYEQY
TRBV20-1	TRBD1	TRBJ1-6	SARDRNRDRGHSPLH
TRBV20-1	NA	TRBJ2-6	SARAGANVLT
TRBV9	NA	TRBJ2-1	ASSVGEHEQF
TRBV20-1	NA	TRBJ1-5	SASGFHSNQPQH
TRBV28	NA	TRBJ1-4	ASSLWGQANEKLF
TRBV5-1	NA	TRBJ2-1	ASRTAASSYNEQF
TRBV30	NA	TRBJ2-7	AWSVQGIHEQY
TRBV5-6	NA	TRBJ2-2	ASSLYGGGSGELF
TRBV6-1	NA	TRBJ1-1	ATSGPTNTEAF
TRBV4-1	TRBD2	TRBJ2-1	ASSQDLAGYNEQF
TRBV5-5	TRBD1	TRBJ2-7	ASNSRTGGPYEQY
TRBV11-2	TRBD2	TRBJ2-6	ASSLVGTRLTGANVLT
TRBV5-4	TRBD2	TRBJ2-7	ASSLVGTSDEQY
TRBV11-2	TRBD1	TRBJ1-1	ASSLVGRGRTEAF
TRBV4-1	NA	TRBJ2-1	ASSQPRGRNEQF
TRBV15	TRBD1	TRBJ1-4	ATGGMGQPNEKLF
TRBV20-1	TRBD2	TRBJ2-1	SAREEGRASGGAEI
TRBV28	TRBD1	TRBJ2-3	ASGRDQGANTQY
TRBV5-1	NA	TRBJ2-7	ASSLLGPYEQY
TRBV20-1	TRBD1	TRBJ1-1	SARAGGGGTEAF
TRBV28	TRBD2	TRBJ2-7	ASSSLAGLAYEQY
TRBV6-2/TRBV6-3	TRBD1	TRBJ2-7	ASSTTGGEQY
TRBV24-1	NA	TRBJ2-3	ATSDSLSGSTQY
TRBV7-7	TRBD2	TRBJ2-2	ASSGGLNTGELF
TRBV12-3/TRBV12-4	NA	TRBJ1-2	ASSLSQSRPYGYT
TRBV3-1	NA	TRBJ2-3	ASSQGRSTDTQY
TRBV28	NA	TRBJ2-7	ASSSPKEAGFTYEQY
TRBV7-8	NA	TRBJ1-4	ASSPRPRRMNEKLF
TRBV12-3/TRBV12-4	NA	TRBJ2-6	ASSLSGSSTSANVLT
TRBV7-2	NA	TRBJ2-2	ASMPRHTNTGELF
TRBV19	NA	TRBJ2-7	ASSIGRGWSYEQY